This record looks at one TCR beta chain sequence and its context. Time point noted: pre-treatment sample, taken before nivolumab and TIL therapy. Most excised metastases sampled were pleural nodules or supraclavicular lymph nodes. Enrollment ran from late 2017 to early 2020. This specimen comes from a study of TIL therapy for anti-PD-1-resistant metastatic lung cancer. Sequencing used immunoSEQ v3. Sequenced by immunoSEQ multiplex PCR; TCRdb stores in-frame clones only, minus some. Seen here are more than 90,000 clones, roughly 65% observed once, and the top ten hold 11%. This sample comprised tumor tissue, obtained at baseline. The sequence derives from a person aged 30 to 80 with non-small cell lung cancer.

As DNA, the CDR3 is TGTGCCAGCAGTTACGGGCAAGAGACCCAGTACTTC. Amino acids: CASSYGQETQYF. The V and J genes are TRBV6-6 and TRBJ2-5; D is uncertain. Germline assignment: CDR1 MNHNY and CDR2 SVGAGI (reference sequence). The V end was cut by 2 bases, the J end by 2 bases, with 3 bases between. The CDR3 consists of 12 residues.